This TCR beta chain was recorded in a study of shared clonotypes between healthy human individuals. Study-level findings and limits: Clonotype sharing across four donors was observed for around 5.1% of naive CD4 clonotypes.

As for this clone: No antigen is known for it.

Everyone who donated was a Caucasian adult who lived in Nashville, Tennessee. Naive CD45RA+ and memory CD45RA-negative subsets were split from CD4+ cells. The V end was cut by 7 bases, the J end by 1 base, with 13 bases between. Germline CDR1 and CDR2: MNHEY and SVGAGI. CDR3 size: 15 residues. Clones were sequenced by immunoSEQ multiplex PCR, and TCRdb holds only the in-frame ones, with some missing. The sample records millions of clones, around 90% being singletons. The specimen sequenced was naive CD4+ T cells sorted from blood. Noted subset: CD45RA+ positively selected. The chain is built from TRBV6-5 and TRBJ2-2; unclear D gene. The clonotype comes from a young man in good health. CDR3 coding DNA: TGTGCCAGCACCCCTTTGGACCAGAACACCGGGGAGCTGTTTTTT. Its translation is CASTPLDQNTGELFF.